These 14 T cell receptor beta chains came from one sample sequenced in a study of shared clonotypes between healthy human individuals. Some clones are missing from TCRdb's copy, which holds only in-frame ones; the method was immunoSEQ multiplex PCR. Found here are more than 2,000,000 clones, around 90% of them singletons; the top ten hold 0.14%. The sequencing sample was made of naive CD4+ T cells sorted from blood. Subset: CD45RA+ positively selected. These receptors came from a man younger than 35 in good health.

The chain has TRBV6-1 and TRBJ1-2, with D possibly TRBD1 on 5 matching bases. The V gene lost 5 bases and the J gene lost 4 bases, with 17 bases spanning the gap. The length of the CDR3 is 15 residues. The germline V gene encodes CDR1 MNHNS and CDR2 SASEGT. The CDR3 DNA sequence: TGTGCCAGCAGTCTCTCGGCTACAGGCTCCTATGGCTACACCTTC. It codes for CASSLSATGSYGYTF.

A word on this clone: Other DNA sequences in the same sample also yield this CDR3. The chain couples TRBV5-4 to TRBJ1-2, with a weak D call TRBD1 (5 bases). This CDR3 has 13 amino acids. V shed 4 bases and J shed 8 bases, with 15 bases lying between them. Germline-derived CDR1 and CDR2 are SGHNT and YYREEE (reference sequence). The CDR3 sequence is CASSLRVRDGYTF. The CDR3 nucleotides are TGTGCCAGCAGCCTGAGAGTCAGGGACGGCTACACCTTC.

In this sample, this clone turned up a few times. J is TRBJ1-3 and V is TRBV30, with a possible D match to TRBD1 (6 bases). Trimming removed 4 bases from V and 1 base from J, with 8 bases in between. From germline, CDR1 is GTSNPN and CDR2 SVGIG (reference sequence). This CDR3 comprises 13 residues. DNA of the CDR3: TGTGCCTGGAACAGGGAATCTGGAAACACCATATATTTT. Translating it yields CAWNRESGNTIYF.

The rearrangement joins TRBV6-4 to TRBJ1-6; 7 bases match TRBD1. The CDR3 is 15 residues long. Looked up from germline, CDR1 is MRHNA and CDR2 is SNTAGT. Trimming took 6 bases from V and 6 from J; bases not matched to a gene: 8. CDR3 sequence: CASRPQGEGNSPLHF. DNA of the CDR3: TGTGCCAGCAGGCCGCAGGGGGAGGGTAATTCACCCCTCCACTTT.

This sequence joins TRBV2 and TRBJ2-7, with 8 bases matching TRBD2. The CDR3 consists of 13 residues. Germline-derived CDR1 and CDR2 are SNHLY and FYNNEI. V was pared by 5 bases and J by 7 bases, with 7 bases of the junction left unmatched. In DNA, the CDR3 is TGTGCCAGCAGTACGGAGCGGGAGAGTGAGCAGTACTTC. Translated: CASSTERESEQYF.

This chain links TRBV28 with TRBJ1-6; no clear D gene. V lost 6 bases, J lost 1 base, and 7 bases lay in between. The CDR3 sequence is 14 residues long. Germline lookup yields CDR1 MDHEN and CDR2 SYDVKM. CDR3 coding DNA: TGTGCCAGCAGAACGGGGTCCTATAATTCACCCCTCCACTTT. Amino acids: CASRTGSYNSPLHF.

The chain is built from TRBV19 and TRBJ1-5; D is perhaps TRBD1 (5 bases). CDR1 and CDR2 (germline): LNHDA, SQIVND (reference sequence). The CDR3 has 15 residues. Trimming took 5 bases from V and 7 from J, leaving 18 bases between them. The CDR3 loop is CASSPGGGEGQPQHF. DNA for the CDR3: TGTGCCAGTAGTCCTGGTGGAGGGGAGGGCCAGCCCCAGCATTTT.

The chain uses TRBV10-3 and TRBJ2-1, with 11 bases matching TRBD2. Losses at the gene ends were 5 bases for V and 8 bases for J; bases not matched to a gene: 5. Germline assignment: CDR1 ENHRY and CDR2 SYGVKD. CDR3 size: 14 residues. The CDR3 spells CAISIAGGRDEQFF. The CDR3 DNA follows: TGTGCCATCAGTATAGCGGGGGGGCGGGATGAGCAGTTCTTC.

This chain connects TRBV6-1 to TRBJ1-6; D is unresolved. The CDR3 covers 11 residues. V was shortened by 5 bases and J by 12 bases, with 8 bases between the two germline ends. Looked up from germline, CDR1 is MNHNS and CDR2 is SASEGT. The CDR3, as DNA: TGTGCCAGCAGTTCGGGATTACCCCTCCACTTT. Translation: CASSSGLPLHF.

V gene TRBV7-9 combines with J gene TRBJ1-2; unclear D gene. The CDR3 contains 13 residues. The germline V gene has CDR1 SEHNR and CDR2 FQNEAQ (reference sequence). The V end was cut by 4 bases, the J end by 3 bases, with 9 bases between. CDR3 residues: CASSSGAHYGYTF. The CDR3 DNA reads as TGTGCCAGCAGCTCAGGAGCCCACTATGGCTACACCTTC.

The rearrangement uses TRBV11-3 and TRBJ2-1, with 7 positions matching TRBD2. Trimming cost V 1 base and J 13 bases; bases outside gene matches: 10. CDR3 length equals 14 residues. Germline CDR1 SGHNT, CDR2 YENEEA. CDR3 loop: CASSLGLAERVQFF. The CDR3 DNA sequence: TGTGCCAGCAGCTTAGGTCTAGCGGAGAGGGTTCAGTTCTTC.

The CDR3: CASSRQGANSPLHF. CDR3 DNA sequence: TGTGCCAGCAGTCGGCAGGGGGCCAATTCACCCCTCCACTTT. The chain links TRBV6-5 to TRBJ1-6; 8 nucleotides match TRBD1. The germline V gene has CDR1 MNHEY and CDR2 SVGAGI. J lost 7 bases, V lost 5 bases, and 4 bases had no gene match. The CDR3 loop spans 14 amino acids.

The chain carries TRBV30 and TRBJ2-1; D call uncertain. The CDR3 covers 12 residues. Deletions cut 2 bases from V and 8 bases from J, with 10 bases between. The V gene's germline CDR1 is GTSNPN and CDR2 SVGIG (reference sequence). The CDR3 DNA reads TGTGCCTGGAGTAGGCCCGGATATGAGCAGTTCTTC. It translates to CAWSRPGYEQFF.

A note on this clone: The sample contains more than one DNA sequence encoding this CDR3. The gene calls are TRBV5-4 and TRBJ1-2; 8 positions match TRBD1. Germline V gene lookup returns CDR1 SGHNT and CDR2 YYREEE (reference sequence). The CDR3 covers 14 residues. Germline trimming cut 2 bases from V and 2 bases from J; bases unmatched to any gene: 2. The CDR3 region has the DNA TGTGCCAGCAGCTTAGACAGGGGAAACTATGGCTACACCTTC. Protein product: CASSLDRGNYGYTF.